This record concerns one TCR beta chain sequence. Its antigen remains unidentified. TCRdb called the 5' RACE reads again in MiXCR, with one record for every CDR3 protein. The sample shows a few thousand distinct CDR3 sequences, 55% to 75% of them seen only once. Study conclusions and caveats: In terms of TCR gene usage, tumor memory CD4+ T cells clustered together with blood and lymph node memory CD4+ cells, as well as with lymph node naive CD4+ cells. Whole repertoires were not studied in the larger cohort, only one V-J beta rearrangement. Greatest tumor Treg TCR overlap was with tumor naive CD4+ cells.

Treg sorting used a CD4+CD25+CD127-/low gate. This TCR was sampled from a female donor with breast cancer. Sequencing input: Tregs sorted from blood.

The CDR3 here is CSVRTRSSYEQYF. Written as DNA, the CDR3 is TGCAGCGTCCGGACAAGGAGCTCCTACGAGCAGTACTTC. The chain uses TRBV29-1 and TRBJ2-7; perhaps TRBD1 as D (5 bases). Germline CDR1 is SQVTM and CDR2 is ANQGSEA. Trimming shortened V by 6 bases and J by 0 bases, and 12 bases separated the two germline ends. The CDR3 totals 13 residues.